Below, 27 T cell receptor beta chains from the same sample are listed, as sequenced in a study of cytomegalovirus exposure and HLA in healthy donors. The assay was immunoSEQ multiplex PCR, and TCRdb's table has in-frame clones only and misses some. In the table there are approximately 140,000 clones, roughly 90% of which are singletons. Sequencing was done on a sample of PBMCs. Every receptor here comes from a man aged 18 to 29 in good health and CMV-seronegative.

The chain links TRBV14 to TRBJ2-1; 9 bases align to TRBD1. This CDR3 contains 16 residues. Trimming took 3 bases from V and 8 from J; bases not matched to a gene: 11. CDR1 SGHDN and CDR2 FVKESK come from the germline V gene. CDR3: CASSHLGQGRRDEQFF. Written as DNA, the CDR3 is TGTGCCAGCAGCCACCTCGGACAGGGGAGGAGAGATGAGCAGTTCTTC.

J is TRBJ2-5 and V is TRBV6-1; 7 bases are shared with TRBD1. V lost 5 bases, J lost 2 bases, and 8 bases stayed unmatched. Per germline, CDR1 MNHNS and CDR2 SASEGT. This CDR3 comprises 15 residues. The CDR3 coding sequence is TGTGCCAGCAGTCATCGGGACAGCAGACAAGAGACCCAGTACTTC. Translation gives CASSHRDSRQETQYF.

The chain has TRBV28 and TRBJ1-5; maybe TRBD1 (5 bases). Germline values: CDR1 MDHEN, CDR2 SYDVKM. The CDR3 has 15 residues. Trimming left V 2 bases short and J 5 bases short, with 13 bases between. The CDR3 region has the DNA TGTGCCAGCAGTTTAAGTCCTAGGGGCCATCAGCCCCAGCATTTT. It translates to CASSLSPRGHQPQHF.

V gene TRBV5-1 combines with J gene TRBJ2-7; 9 nucleotides agree with TRBD1. Trimming took 6 bases from V and 7 from J; bases not matched to a gene: 8. Looked up from germline, CDR1 is SGHRS and CDR2 is YFSETQ. The CDR3 runs 13 residues. For the CDR3, the DNA is TGCGCCAGCACCGGGACAGGGTTTTATGAGCAGTACTTC. It yields the protein CASTGTGFYEQYF. The variable domain in full, completed from reference TRBV5-1 and TRBJ2-7, reads KAGVTQTPRYLIKTRGQQVTLSCSPISGHRSVSWYQQTPGQGLQFLFEYFSETQRNKGNFPGRFSGRQFSNSRSEMNVSTLELGDSALYLCASTGTGFYEQYFGPGTRLTVT.

The CDR3 DNA sequence: TGTGCCAGTAGTACCGGGGGGGATCTTTGGAGCACAGATACGCAGTATTTT. As protein: CASSTGGDLWSTDTQYF. This chain joins TRBV19 and TRBJ2-3; 8 bases match TRBD2. The ends lost 4 bases at V and 0 bases at J; junction bases unmatched: 9. The CDR3 length is 17 residues. Per the germline V gene, CDR1 is LNHDA and CDR2 is SQIVND (reference sequence).

The genes are TRBV12-5 and TRBJ2-7; 10 bases fit TRBD2. The length of the CDR3 is 14 residues. J gave up 4 bases and V 2 bases, and 2 bases lay outside the gene matches. Germline V gene lookup returns CDR1 LGHNT and CDR2 FRNRAP. The DNA for the CDR3 is TGTGCTAGTGGTTTGCCTAGCGGGAGTTACGAGCAGTACTTC. Encoded protein: CASGLPSGSYEQYF.

The rearrangement links TRBV27 to TRBJ2-7; 7 nucleotides match TRBD1. The CDR3 is 14 residues long. The V gene end was trimmed by 4 bases and the J gene end by 7 bases; junction bases not matched to a gene: 10. Germline CDR1 and CDR2: MNHEY and SMNVEV (reference sequence). CDR3 DNA: TGTGCCAGCAGTTCGGCACAGGGGCCTGGAGAGCAGTACTTC. This codes for CASSSAQGPGEQYF.

The gene calls are TRBV4-3 and TRBJ2-3; TRBD2 matches 7 bases. From germline, CDR1 is LGHNA and CDR2 YSLEER. J lost 4 bases, V lost 1 base, and 8 bases had no gene match. The CDR3 covers 16 residues. The CDR3 loop reads CASSQGGGIFADTQYF. The DNA of the CDR3 is TGCGCCAGCAGCCAAGGGGGAGGGATCTTCGCAGATACGCAGTATTTT.

V gene TRBV7-2 combines with J gene TRBJ2-3; D uncertain. The V gene lost 0 bases and the J gene lost 4 bases, with 8 bases spanning the gap. The germline gives CDR1 SGHTA, CDR2 FQGNSA. The CDR3 has 14 amino acids. The DNA for the CDR3 is TGTGCCAGCAGCTTAGCTCGGGTGGCAGATACGCAGTATTTT. Its translation: CASSLARVADTQYF.

The chain carries TRBV27 and TRBJ2-2, with D hard to call. Germline values: CDR1 MNHEY, CDR2 SMNVEV (reference sequence). V shed 6 bases and J shed 4 bases, with 6 bases lying between them. The CDR3 sequence is 12 residues long. The CDR3 region is CASSTVTGELFF. DNA of the CDR3: TGTGCCAGCAGCACAGTCACCGGGGAGCTGTTTTTT.

V is TRBV2 and J is TRBJ2-5; tentatively, D is TRBD2 (5 bases). This CDR3 comprises 13 residues. The V gene's germline CDR1 is SNHLY and CDR2 FYNNEI. Trimming removed 7 bases at V and 5 bases at J, with 14 bases between. Written as DNA, the CDR3 is TGTGCCAGCACCCCGGAGGCCTGGGAGACCCAGTACTTC. This encodes CASTPEAWETQYF.

The chain combines TRBV6-1 with TRBJ2-7; 12 bases map to TRBD2. The ends lost 6 bases at V and 3 bases at J; junction bases unmatched: 6. This CDR3 spans 15 amino acids. Germline V gene data show CDR1 as MNHNS and CDR2 as SASEGT. Written as DNA, the CDR3 is TGTGCCAGCAGAGTACTAGCGGGAGGCGACTACGAGCAGTACTTC. Its protein product is CASRVLAGGDYEQYF.

J is TRBJ2-2 and V is TRBV5-1; a possible D gene is TRBD2 (5 bases). Trimming cost V 2 bases and J 0 bases, with 8 bases left between them. The CDR3 spans 15 residues. Germline V gives CDR1 SGHRS, CDR2 YFSETQ. The CDR3, as DNA: TGCGCCAGCAGCTTAGCGGCCCCGAACACCGGGGAGCTGTTTTTT. Translating it yields CASSLAAPNTGELFF.

The chain recombines TRBV7-9 with TRBJ2-5, with 11 bases aligning to TRBD2. With 4 bases clipped from V and 5 bases from J, the junction kept 9 bases outside the gene matches. Germline-derived CDR1 and CDR2 are SEHNR and FQNEAQ (reference sequence). The CDR3 loop spans 16 amino acids. This CDR3 reads CASSSPTSGIAETQYF. In nucleotides, the CDR3 is TGTGCCAGCAGCTCACCGACTAGCGGGATAGCGGAGACCCAGTACTTC.

This sequence joins TRBV5-1 and TRBJ2-3; no clear D. Germline CDR1 is SGHRS and CDR2 is YFSETQ. The CDR3 is 14 residues long. V was trimmed by 2 bases and J by 4 bases, leaving 11 bases between them. CDR3 residues: CASSLSAEADTQYF. Here the CDR3 DNA reads TGCGCCAGCAGCTTATCCGCAGAGGCAGATACGCAGTATTTT.

The chain uses TRBV6-5 and TRBJ1-6; a weak D match, TRBD1 (6 bases). V was shortened by 5 bases and J by 8 bases, with 13 bases between the two germline ends. The CDR3 consists of 14 residues. Germline CDR1 reads MNHEY; CDR2 reads SVGAGI. The CDR3 reads CASSRQANYSPLHF. The CDR3 bases are TGTGCCAGCAGTCGACAGGCGAATTATTCACCCCTCCACTTT.

This clone is a singleton in its sample. The V gene is TRBV7-2, the J gene TRBJ1-5, with a possible D match to TRBD1 (5 bases). CDR1 is SGHTA and CDR2 is FQGNSA in the germline V gene. This CDR3 has 15 residues. V lost 3 bases and J lost 0, with 9 bases in between. CDR3: CASSLTDYSNQPQHF. The CDR3 DNA is TGTGCCAGCAGCTTGACAGATTATAGCAATCAGCCCCAGCATTTT.

The gene calls are TRBV2 and TRBJ2-4; 7 bases match TRBD2. Trimming cost V 5 bases and J 0 bases; bases outside gene matches: 7. Germline V lookup: CDR1 SNHLY, CDR2 FYNNEI. This CDR3 has 16 amino acids. DNA for the CDR3: TGTGCCAGCAGTTCCCCTAGCGGCGGAGCCAAAAACATTCAGTACTTC. This gives the protein CASSSPSGGAKNIQYF.

Remarks on this clone: At one boundary the junction diverges from the germline segment, which might be a read error. The chain recombines TRBV30 with TRBJ1-2; possible D gene TRBD1, 6 bases. This CDR3 has 11 amino acids. Germline V lookup: CDR1 GTSNPN, CDR2 SVGIG (reference sequence). In DNA form, the CDR3 reads TGTGCCTGGAGTCAAGGACAGTCATGCAACTTC. Protein product: CAWSQGQSCNF.

The rearrangement links TRBV7-2 to TRBJ2-7; 8 bases align to TRBD2. This CDR3 has 15 residues. With V trimmed by 3 bases and J by 5 bases, 9 bases remained unmatched. The germline CDR1 and CDR2 sequences are SGHTA and FQGNSA. This chain's CDR3 is CASSLIPGGANEQYF. The CDR3 nucleotides read TGTGCCAGCAGCTTGATCCCCGGGGGGGCTAACGAGCAGTACTTC.

V and J are TRBV18 and TRBJ2-7; weak D call: TRBD1 (6 bases). The CDR3 covers 14 residues. Germline CDR1 and CDR2: KGHSH and LQKENI. Deletions cut 2 bases from V and 7 bases from J, with 15 bases between. Here the CDR3 DNA reads TGTGCCAGCTCACCAATGGGCAGGGGACGGGAGCAGTACTTC. Its translation: CASSPMGRGREQYF.

The J gene is TRBJ1-4, the V gene TRBV5-6; 9 bases line up with TRBD1. Per the germline V gene, CDR1 is SGHDT and CDR2 is YYEEEE. Trimming at V came to 2 bases and at J to 7 bases, leaving 3 bases not matched to a gene. The CDR3 extends over 14 amino acids. CDR3 sequence: CASSLQGASEKLFF. In nucleotides, the CDR3 is TGTGCCAGCAGCTTACAGGGGGCGAGTGAAAAACTGTTTTTT.

The chain joins TRBV13 to TRBJ2-7, with TRBD1 identical over 9 bases. V lost 3 bases, J lost 0 bases, and 3 bases stayed unmatched. Germline V CDR1 and CDR2: PRHDT, FYEKMQ (reference sequence). This CDR3 comprises 15 residues. The CDR3 DNA is TGTGCCAGCAGCTTCCCGACAGGGGGCTCCTACGAGCAGTACTTC. It yields the protein CASSFPTGGSYEQYF.

This clone has just one count. The chain links TRBV28 to TRBJ1-2, with D hard to call. Germline lookup yields CDR1 MDHEN and CDR2 SYDVKM. V dropped 2 bases and J dropped 1 base, with 8 bases sitting between them. The CDR3 has 14 amino acids. The chain's CDR3 is CASSLQEVNYGYTF. The CDR3 region has the DNA TGTGCCAGCAGTTTACAGGAAGTTAACTATGGCTACACCTTC.

The J gene is TRBJ2-7, the V gene TRBV6-5; D is perhaps TRBD2 (7 bases). This CDR3 is 12 amino acids long. V lost 9 bases and J lost 7, with 16 bases in between. The germline V gene encodes CDR1 MNHEY and CDR2 SVGAGI. This CDR3 reads CASHSGGGEQYF. CDR3 bases: TGTGCCAGTCATTCGGGGGGCGGGGAGCAGTACTTC.

This chain links TRBV27 with TRBJ1-3; D gene uncertain. The CDR3 has 15 amino acids. Germline-derived CDR1 and CDR2 are MNHEY and SMNVEV (reference sequence). Trimming took 4 bases from V and 0 from J, leaving 10 bases between them. CDR3 sequence reads: CASSSLQFSGNTIYF. For the CDR3, the DNA is TGTGCCAGCAGTTCGCTACAGTTCTCTGGAAACACCATATATTTT.

The rearrangement uses TRBV28 and TRBJ1-5; no clear D. The CDR3 runs 14 residues. Trimming took 6 bases from V and 1 from J, leaving 10 bases between them. Germline loops: CDR1 MDHEN, CDR2 SYDVKM. This CDR3 reads CASSSAESNQPQHF. DNA for the CDR3: TGTGCCAGCAGCAGCGCAGAGAGCAATCAGCCCCAGCATTTT.